One TCR beta chain is described in this entry. The antigen is undetermined. Unique molecular identifiers featured in how the TCRbeta library was prepared. Using its own MiXCR run on the PCR reads, TCRdb lists one record per CDR3 protein. The table includes 700,000 to 850,000 distinct CDR3 sequences, 16% detected once. The CDR3 loop spans 12 amino acids. Per germline, CDR1 DFQATT and CDR2 SNEGSKA (reference sequence). V trimming: 6 bases; J trimming: 5 bases; junction bases outside the gene matches: 6. The sample belongs to a study of T-cell reconstitution after alpha-beta-depleted transplantation in children. Study results and caveats: Surviving recipient T cells and thymic progenitors underlay high day-60 TCRbeta diversity in some patients.

Sequences were derived from PBMCs, mostly from graft donor cells, sampled 360 days after TCRalphabeta/CD19-depleted stem cell transplant. The sequence derives from a male patient under 18 who had a stem cell transplant for acute lymphoblastic leukemia, so the T cells may come from the graft donor. The rearrangement uses TRBV20-1 and TRBJ2-5; 7 bases match TRBD2. The DNA of the CDR3 is TGCAGTGCAGGGAGGGCCGGGGAGACCCAGTACTTC. Protein sequence: CSAGRAGETQYF.